Listed below are T cell receptor beta chains from one sample, sequenced in a study of T cell repertoires in cytomegalovirus infection. TCRdb reprocessed the reads with MiXCR, giving one entry per CDR3 protein. The sample records roughly 180,000 distinct CDR3 sequences, 28% being singletons. Sequenced: PBMCs. The receptors stem from a human donor in good health (CMV status not recorded). Some clones in this sample may be carry-over from other donors' samples. Each CDR3 is given with its conserved first and last residue. A D gene is named only where the DNA matches it firmly. A clone size is listed for some rows: how often the clone was seen (once, few, many), or a class if it is expanded.

TRBD1 - TRBJ1-1 TRBV11-1 TGTGCCAGCAGCCGAGATGGCTCAGGGGGCTGGATGAACACTGAAGCTTTCTTT CASSRDGSGGWMNTEAFF
- once TRBJ1-1 TRBV20-1 TGCAGTGCTATCCCAAAGAGGAACACTGAAGCTTTCTTT CSAIPKRNTEAFF
- - TRBJ1-5 TRBV3-1 TGTGCCAGCAGCCAAGATTTCGGGGATCAGCCCCAGCATTTT CASSQDFGDQPQHF
- few TRBJ2-1 TRBV7-6 TGTGCCGGCAGCGCCAGCCCGATGGGGAATGAGCAGTTCTTC CAGSASPMGNEQFF
- - TRBJ2-1 TRBV19 TGTGCCAGTACAGGGCTGGGGGGCTACAATGAGCAGTTCTTC CASTGLGGYNEQFF
TRBD1 few TRBJ2-2 TRBV2 TGTGCCAGCAGGCAGGGGGCATGGGCCGGGGAGCTGTTTTTT CASRQGAWAGELFF
- - TRBJ1-1 TRBV4-3 TGCGCCAGCAGCCAAGATCTGGGGGCCACTGAAGCTTTCTTT CASSQDLGATEAFF
- - TRBJ1-1 TRBV25-1 TGTGCCAGCGGAGGGACGGGAGAACACACTGAAGCTTTCTTT CASGGTGEHTEAFF
TRBD1 once TRBJ1-1 TRBV3-1 TGTGCCAGCAGCCAACGCCGGACAGGGGCAAGTGAAGCTTTCTTT CASSQRRTGASEAFF
- - TRBJ2-2 TRBV12-3/TRBV12-4 TGTGCCAGCAGTCAACAGGGACACGGGGAGCTGTTTTTT CASSQQGHGELFF
- many TRBJ1-1 TRBV7-9 TGTGCCAGCAGCTTAACCCGTGACACGAACACTGAAGCTTTCTTT CASSLTRDTNTEAFF
- - TRBJ2-7 TRBV6-2/TRBV6-3 TGTGCCAGCAGTTACGGCGTGGCCGTATCCTACGAGCAGTACTTC CASSYGVAVSYEQYF
- few TRBJ1-2 TRBV12-3/TRBV12-4 TGTGCCAGCAGTTTAGCACGGATAGCTAACTATGGCTACACCTTC CASSLARIANYGYTF
- - TRBJ1-4 TRBV6-6 TGTGCCAGCAGTTACAGTGAAAAACTGTTTTTT CASSYSEKLFF
- few TRBJ2-2 TRBV2 TGTGCCAGCAGTGCCCCTTCGGCCACCGGGGAGCTGTTTTTT CASSAPSATGELFF
TRBD2 many TRBJ2-1 TRBV5-1 TGCGCCAGCAGCTACTCACCCCTAGCGGGGGGACACTGGGTCCATGAGCAGTTCTTC CASSYSPLAGGHWVHEQFF
TRBD1 few TRBJ1-2 TRBV19 TGTGCCAGTACTACCGGGACAGCGGGGAACTATGGCTACACCTTC CASTTGTAGNYGYTF
- - TRBJ1-6 TRBV12-3/TRBV12-4 TGTGCCAGCTCGGGCGGGGCCGATAATTCACCCCTCCACTTT CASSGGADNSPLHF
- - TRBJ1-2 TRBV10-2 TGCGCCAGCAGTGAGTCTTCCGTAGGGGCTTATGGCTACACCTTC CASSESSVGAYGYTF
TRBD2 many TRBJ2-3 TRBV7-2 TGTGCCAGCAGCTTAGATGGTAGCGGGGGGGCCTGGAAGAAGTATTTT CASSLDGSGGAWKKYF
- few TRBJ2-1 TRBV7-2 TGTGCCAGCAGCTTAGCCCCAGGGCTCTCCTACAATGAGCAGTTCTTC CASSLAPGLSYNEQFF
- many TRBJ1-1 TRBV7-9 TGTGCCAGCAGTACCACAGGGACTCTTACTAACACTGAAGCTTTCTTT CASSTTGTLTNTEAFF
TRBD1 - TRBJ2-3 TRBV6-1 TGTGCCAGCAGTCAAACCCGCGGACAGGGTGTACATACGCAGTATTTT CASSQTRGQGVHTQYF
TRBD1 - TRBJ1-1 TRBV5-4 TGTGCCAGCAGCACCGGACAGGACACTGAAGCTTTCTTT CASSTGQDTEAFF
- few TRBJ1-5 TRBV27 TGTGCCAGCAGTTCACAATCAGGGCGGAATCAGCCCCAGCATTTT CASSSQSGRNQPQHF
TRBD1 - TRBJ1-1 TRBV20-1 TGCAGTGCCGAGGGGGACAGGGCGAACACTGAAGCTTTCTTT CSAEGDRANTEAFF
- few TRBJ1-2 TRBV18 TGTGCCAGCTCACCGGACACCTTACCTAACTATGGCTACACCTTC CASSPDTLPNYGYTF
TRBD1 - TRBJ1-5 TRBV2 TGTGCCAGCCGGAGGGGACAGAACAATCAGCCCCAGCATTTT CASRRGQNNQPQHF
- few TRBJ1-5 TRBV6-2/TRBV6-3 TGTGCCAGCAGTTACGCGAGGGGCTCGCAGCCCCAGCATTTT CASSYARGSQPQHF
TRBD2 few TRBJ2-2 TRBV7-6 TGTGCCAGCAGCTCCCTAGCGGGGGCGAACACCGGGGAGCTGTTTTTT CASSSLAGANTGELFF
TRBD2 few TRBJ2-1 TRBV6-5 TGTGCCAGCAGTTACAAGAGCGGGGGCCAATACAATGAGCAGTTCTTC CASSYKSGGQYNEQFF
TRBD1 - TRBJ2-1 TRBV7-9 TGTGCCAGCAGCTTGGGCAGGGGGCTCTACAATGAGCAGTTCTTC CASSLGRGLYNEQFF
- - TRBJ2-2 TRBV19 TGTGCCAGTAGTATGGTGAGGGGCGGGGAGCTGTTTTTT CASSMVRGGELFF
TRBD1 few TRBJ1-5 TRBV6-1 TGTGCCAGCAGCCCCGACAGGGGGATTCAGCCCCAGCATTTT CASSPDRGIQPQHF
TRBD1 few TRBJ2-2 TRBV7-6 TGTGCTAGCAGCTTAACCGGGACAGGGGGTTCCGGGGAGCTGTTTTTT CASSLTGTGGSGELFF
- many TRBJ2-1 TRBV7-8 TGTGCCAGCAGCTTGACTAGACTGAGTGAGCAGTTCTTC CASSLTRLSEQFF
- few TRBJ2-3 TRBV6-5 TGTGCCAGCAGTTACACCGCTGCGACCACAGATACGCAGTATTTT CASSYTAATTDTQYF
- - TRBJ1-5 TRBV7-8 TGTGCCAGCAGCTTAGGAAGGGGAAGGAGAGATCAGCCCCAGCATTTT CASSLGRGRRDQPQHF
- many TRBJ2-1 TRBV7-2 TGTGCCAGCAGACTAAACGGTGAGCAGTTCTTC CASRLNGEQFF
TRBD1 - TRBJ1-1 TRBV7-4 TGTGCCAGCAGCTTAGTTACAGGGGACGCTTTCTTT CASSLVTGDAFF
- - TRBJ2-1 TRBV6-1 TGTGCCAGCAGTTACGGATGGGCAGACCTTAGGAGTGAGCAGTTCTTC CASSYGWADLRSEQFF
- - TRBJ2-7 TRBV3-1 TGTGCCAGCAGCCAAGACTTTGTAGAGCAGTACTTC CASSQDFVEQYF
- - TRBJ1-1 TRBV30 TGTGCCTGGAGGGGACTGGATCCTCAGAACACTGAAGCTTTCTTT CAWRGLDPQNTEAFF
TRBD1 - TRBJ1-1 TRBV6-5 TGTGCCAGCAGTCTGTCTTCGAGGGGGCTTATCACTGAAGCTTTCTTT CASSLSSRGLITEAFF
- many TRBJ1-2 TRBV7-2 TGTGCCAGCAGCCCGGACGGGAACTATGGCTACACCTTC CASSPDGNYGYTF
TRBD2 - TRBJ2-7 TRBV7-8 TGTGCCAGCAGCTTAGCGAGGACTAGCGGCGAGCAGTACTTC CASSLARTSGEQYF
TRBD2 - TRBJ2-5 TRBV10-3 TGTGCCATCGGGACTAGCGCCAAAGAAACCCAGTACTTC CAIGTSAKETQYF
TRBD2 - TRBJ2-3 TRBV6-5 TGTGCCAGCGGACCTAGCGGGAACACAGATACGCAGTATTTT CASGPSGNTDTQYF